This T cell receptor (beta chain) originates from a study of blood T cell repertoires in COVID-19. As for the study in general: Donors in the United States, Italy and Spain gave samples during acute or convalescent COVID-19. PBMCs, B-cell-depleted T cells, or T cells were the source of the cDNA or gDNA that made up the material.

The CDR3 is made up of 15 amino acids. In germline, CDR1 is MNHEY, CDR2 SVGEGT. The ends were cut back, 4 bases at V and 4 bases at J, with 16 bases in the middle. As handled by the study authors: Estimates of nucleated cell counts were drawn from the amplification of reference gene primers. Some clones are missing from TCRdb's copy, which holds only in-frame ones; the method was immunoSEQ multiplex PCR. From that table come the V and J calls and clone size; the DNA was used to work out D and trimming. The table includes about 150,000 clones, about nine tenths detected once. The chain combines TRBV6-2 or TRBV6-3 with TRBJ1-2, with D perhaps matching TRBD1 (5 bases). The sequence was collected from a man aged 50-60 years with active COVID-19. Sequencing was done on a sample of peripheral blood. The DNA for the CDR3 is TGTGCCAGCAGTTTAGTCGTCCGGGGGGGCTATGGCTACACCTTC. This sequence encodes CASSLVVRGGYGYTF.